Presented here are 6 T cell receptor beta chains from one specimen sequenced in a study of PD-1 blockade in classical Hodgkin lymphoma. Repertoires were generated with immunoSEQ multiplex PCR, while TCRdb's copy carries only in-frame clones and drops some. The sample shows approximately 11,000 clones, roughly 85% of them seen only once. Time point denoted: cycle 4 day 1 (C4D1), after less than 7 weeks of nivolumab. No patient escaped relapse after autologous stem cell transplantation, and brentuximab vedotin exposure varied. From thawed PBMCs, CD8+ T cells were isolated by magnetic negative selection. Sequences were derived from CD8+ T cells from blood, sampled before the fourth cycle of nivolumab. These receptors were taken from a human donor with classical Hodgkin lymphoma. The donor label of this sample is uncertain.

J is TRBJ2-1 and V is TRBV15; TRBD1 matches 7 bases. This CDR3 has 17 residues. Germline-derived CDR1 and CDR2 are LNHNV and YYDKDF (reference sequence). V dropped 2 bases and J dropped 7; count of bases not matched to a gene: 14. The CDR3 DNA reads TGTGCCACCAGCAGACAGAACCTCCGGGACAGTGCAAATGAGCAGTTCTTC. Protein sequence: CATSRQNLRDSANEQFF.

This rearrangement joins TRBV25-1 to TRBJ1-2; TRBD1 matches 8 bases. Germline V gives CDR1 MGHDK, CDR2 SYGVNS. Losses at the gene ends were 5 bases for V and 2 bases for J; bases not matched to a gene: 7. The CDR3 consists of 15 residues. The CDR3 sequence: CASSTDRGANYGYTF. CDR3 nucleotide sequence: TGTGCCAGCAGTACCGACAGGGGAGCCAACTATGGCTACACCTTC.

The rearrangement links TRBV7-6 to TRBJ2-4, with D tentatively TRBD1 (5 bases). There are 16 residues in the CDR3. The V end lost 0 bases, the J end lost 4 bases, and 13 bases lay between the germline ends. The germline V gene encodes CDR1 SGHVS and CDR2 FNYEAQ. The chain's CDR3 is CASSLAPQGPKNIQYF. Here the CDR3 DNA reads TGTGCCAGCAGCTTAGCGCCCCAGGGTCCAAAAAACATTCAGTACTTC.

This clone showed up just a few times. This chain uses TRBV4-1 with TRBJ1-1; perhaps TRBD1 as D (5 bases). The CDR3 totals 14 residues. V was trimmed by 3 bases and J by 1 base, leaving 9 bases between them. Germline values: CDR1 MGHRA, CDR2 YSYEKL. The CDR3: CASSHGTANTEAFF. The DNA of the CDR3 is TGCGCCAGCAGCCATGGGACCGCGAACACTGAAGCTTTCTTT.

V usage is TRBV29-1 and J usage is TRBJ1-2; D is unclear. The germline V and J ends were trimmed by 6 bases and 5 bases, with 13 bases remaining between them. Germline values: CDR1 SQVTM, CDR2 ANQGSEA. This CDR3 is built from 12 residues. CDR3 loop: CSVAGASYGYTF. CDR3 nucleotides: TGCAGCGTGGCGGGCGCTAGTTATGGCTACACCTTC.

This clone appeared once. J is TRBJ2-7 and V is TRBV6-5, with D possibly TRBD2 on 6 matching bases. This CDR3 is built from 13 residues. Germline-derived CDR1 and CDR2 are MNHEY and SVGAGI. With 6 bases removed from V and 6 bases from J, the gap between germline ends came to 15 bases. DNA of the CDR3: TGTGCCAGCAGCCGCGGGACTTCGGGCGAGCAGTACTTC. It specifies CASSRGTSGEQYF.